These T cell receptor beta chains were read from a single sample in a study of blood T cell repertoires in COVID-19. The repertoire was sequenced with immunoSEQ multiplex PCR; TCRdb's copy has only in-frame clones and lacks some. The sample shows 200,000 to 250,000 clones, 90% of them seen only once. The sample consisted of PBMCs or T cells enriched from blood (not recorded which). These receptors were taken from a young man who had been exposed to COVID-19. Each CDR3 is given with its conserved first and last residue. The order of the fields is D gene, clone size, J gene, V gene, CDR3 protein, CDR3 DNA. A D gene is named only where the DNA matches it firmly. The size of a clone is reported for some rows only, either as once, few or many, or as a class for expanded clones.

d_call: -; clone_size: -; j_call: TRBJ1-1; v_call: TRBV5-1; cdr3_aa: CASSQVEEFEMNTEAFF; cdr3_nt: TGCGCCAGCAGCCAAGTAGAGGAGTTTGAAATGAACACTGAAGCTTTCTTT
d_call: -; clone_size: -; j_call: TRBJ1-5; v_call: TRBV6-1; cdr3_aa: CASSEGPPNGQPQHF; cdr3_nt: TGTGCCAGCAGTGAAGGTCCCCCCAACGGTCAGCCCCAGCATTTT
d_call: -; clone_size: -; j_call: TRBJ2-1; v_call: TRBV2; cdr3_aa: CASSDTSRNEQFF; cdr3_nt: TGTGCCAGCAGTGATACTAGCCGCAATGAGCAGTTCTTC
d_call: -; clone_size: -; j_call: TRBJ2-1; v_call: TRBV12-3/TRBV12-4; cdr3_aa: CASSPNSWEQFF; cdr3_nt: TGTGCCAGCAGTCCTAACAGTTGGGAGCAGTTCTTC
d_call: TRBD1; clone_size: once; j_call: TRBJ2-4; v_call: TRBV28; cdr3_aa: CASSFDRDMLAKNIQYF; cdr3_nt: TGTGCCAGCAGTTTCGACAGGGATATGCTAGCCAAAAACATTCAGTACTTC
d_call: TRBD1; clone_size: -; j_call: TRBJ2-3; v_call: TRBV9; cdr3_aa: CASSVQGDTDTQYF; cdr3_nt: TGTGCCAGCAGCGTGCAGGGGGACACAGATACGCAGTATTTT
d_call: -; clone_size: -; j_call: TRBJ2-5; v_call: TRBV14; cdr3_aa: CASGLAETQYF; cdr3_nt: TGTGCCAGCGGGCTCGCTGAGACCCAGTACTTC
d_call: -; clone_size: once; j_call: TRBJ2-7; v_call: TRBV5-1; cdr3_aa: CASSLVGGSYEQYF; cdr3_nt: TGCGCCAGCAGCTTGGTCGGGGGCTCCTACGAGCAGTACTTC
d_call: -; clone_size: -; j_call: TRBJ2-5; v_call: TRBV4-1; cdr3_aa: CASSQVGAGRETQYF; cdr3_nt: TGCGCCAGCAGCCAAGTGGGAGCAGGGAGGGAGACCCAGTACTTC
d_call: TRBD1; clone_size: -; j_call: TRBJ1-1; v_call: TRBV5-1; cdr3_aa: CASSSGTDLSAEAFF; cdr3_nt: TGCGCCAGCAGCTCCGGGACAGATTTGTCTGCTGAAGCTTTCTTT
d_call: -; clone_size: -; j_call: TRBJ2-3; v_call: TRBV9; cdr3_aa: CASSAPFLGTSDTQYF; cdr3_nt: TGTGCCAGCAGCGCGCCTTTTCTCGGGACTTCGGATACGCAGTATTTT
d_call: TRBD2; clone_size: -; j_call: TRBJ2-1; v_call: TRBV5-4; cdr3_aa: CASSAPPGGGPYNEQFF; cdr3_nt: TGTGCCAGCAGCGCACCACCGGGCGGGGGGCCTTACAATGAGCAGTTCTTC
d_call: TRBD1; clone_size: -; j_call: TRBJ1-1; v_call: TRBV5-1; cdr3_aa: CASSFGTANTEAFF; cdr3_nt: TGCGCCAGCAGCTTCGGGACAGCGAACACTGAAGCTTTCTTT
d_call: TRBD1; clone_size: -; j_call: TRBJ1-3; v_call: TRBV7-9; cdr3_aa: CASSLGQGAASGNTIYF; cdr3_nt: TGTGCCAGCAGCTTAGGGCAGGGGGCGGCCTCTGGAAACACCATATATTTT
d_call: TRBD1; clone_size: -; j_call: TRBJ1-5; v_call: TRBV5-8; cdr3_aa: CASSFGDRGRTQPQHF; cdr3_nt: TGTGCCAGCAGCTTTGGGGACAGGGGGAGAACTCAGCCCCAGCATTTT
d_call: TRBD1; clone_size: -; j_call: TRBJ1-1; v_call: TRBV7-9; cdr3_aa: CASSTWGTGNTEAFF; cdr3_nt: TGTGCCAGCAGTACTTGGGGGACAGGTAACACTGAAGCTTTCTTT
d_call: TRBD1; clone_size: once; j_call: TRBJ1-2; v_call: TRBV6-5; cdr3_aa: CASRLGTDYGYTF; cdr3_nt: TGTGCCAGCAGGCTCGGGACAGACTATGGCTACACCTTC
d_call: TRBD2; clone_size: -; j_call: TRBJ2-4; v_call: TRBV18; cdr3_aa: CASSPGAGGLVAKNIQYF; cdr3_nt: TGTGCCAGCTCACCCGGTGCGGGGGGGCTTGTAGCCAAAAACATTCAGTACTTC
d_call: -; clone_size: -; j_call: TRBJ2-3; v_call: TRBV2; cdr3_aa: CASSEGISHTDTQYF; cdr3_nt: TGTGCCAGCAGTGAAGGTATTAGTCACACAGATACGCAGTATTTT
d_call: TRBD2; clone_size: -; j_call: TRBJ2-1; v_call: TRBV4-3; cdr3_aa: CASSQDWGGGLNNNEQFF; cdr3_nt: TGCGCCAGCAGCCAAGATTGGGGCGGGGGGTTAAATAACAATGAGCAGTTCTTC
d_call: -; clone_size: few; j_call: TRBJ1-1; v_call: TRBV12-5; cdr3_aa: CASGLGNLGQNTEAFF; cdr3_nt: TGTGCTAGTGGTTTGGGAAACCTGGGACAGAACACTGAAGCTTTCTTT
d_call: TRBD1; clone_size: -; j_call: TRBJ1-1; v_call: TRBV18; cdr3_aa: CASSPNDRGRGGAFF; cdr3_nt: TGTGCCAGCTCACCGAACGACAGGGGGCGAGGGGGGGCTTTCTTT
d_call: TRBD2; clone_size: -; j_call: TRBJ2-1; v_call: TRBV19; cdr3_aa: CASSTTSGGGTYNEQFF; cdr3_nt: TGTGCCAGTAGTACGACTAGCGGGGGGGGTACCTACAATGAGCAGTTCTTC
d_call: -; clone_size: few; j_call: TRBJ1-1; v_call: TRBV6-4; cdr3_aa: CASSSTSGGGTEAFF; cdr3_nt: TGTGCCAGCAGTAGCACTAGCGGGGGGGGCACTGAAGCTTTCTTT
d_call: TRBD1; clone_size: -; j_call: TRBJ1-4; v_call: TRBV10-3; cdr3_aa: CAISRDREREKLFF; cdr3_nt: TGTGCCATCAGTAGGGACAGGGAGCGCGAAAAACTGTTTTTT
d_call: TRBD2; clone_size: -; j_call: TRBJ2-2; v_call: TRBV7-2; cdr3_aa: CASSLGLAGRGTGELFF; cdr3_nt: TGTGCCAGCAGCTTAGGACTAGCGGGGAGGGGCACCGGGGAGCTGTTTTTT
d_call: -; clone_size: -; j_call: TRBJ2-7; v_call: TRBV19; cdr3_aa: CASSIGGGPYEQYF; cdr3_nt: TGTGCCAGTAGTATTGGGGGCGGACCCTACGAGCAGTACTTC
d_call: -; clone_size: -; j_call: TRBJ1-3; v_call: TRBV9; cdr3_aa: CASSPTAEVGVVTIYF; cdr3_nt: TGTGCCAGCAGCCCAACCGCCGAGGTGGGAGTTGTCACCATATATTTT
d_call: -; clone_size: once; j_call: TRBJ1-1; v_call: TRBV5-1; cdr3_aa: CASSLAPAVAEAFF; cdr3_nt: TGCGCCAGCAGCTTGGCCCCGGCGGTCGCTGAAGCTTTCTTT
d_call: -; clone_size: once; j_call: TRBJ2-7; v_call: TRBV27; cdr3_aa: CASSLLGPLIEQYF; cdr3_nt: TGTGCCAGCAGTTTACTCGGTCCCCTCATCGAGCAGTACTTC
d_call: -; clone_size: -; j_call: TRBJ1-1; v_call: TRBV4-1; cdr3_aa: CASSQEIVKREAFF; cdr3_nt: TGCGCCAGCAGCCAAGAGATCGTCAAGAGGGAAGCTTTCTTT
d_call: -; clone_size: -; j_call: TRBJ2-7; v_call: TRBV6-2/TRBV6-3; cdr3_aa: CASSYHPQGMWHEQYF; cdr3_nt: TGTGCCAGCAGTTACCACCCTCAGGGAATGTGGCACGAGCAGTACTTC
d_call: TRBD2; clone_size: -; j_call: TRBJ2-5; v_call: TRBV6-6; cdr3_aa: CASSPPRGGGQTQYF; cdr3_nt: TGTGCCAGCAGCCCGCCGCGGGGGGGAGGACAGACCCAGTACTTC
d_call: TRBD1; clone_size: -; j_call: TRBJ1-1; v_call: TRBV11-2; cdr3_aa: CASSLRTGVLYAFF; cdr3_nt: TGTGCCAGCAGCTTAAGGACAGGGGTATTGTACGCTTTCTTT
d_call: -; clone_size: -; j_call: TRBJ1-1; v_call: TRBV20-1; cdr3_aa: CSATQNTEAFF; cdr3_nt: TGCAGTGCTACCCAGAACACTGAAGCTTTCTTT
d_call: -; clone_size: few; j_call: TRBJ1-2; v_call: TRBV5-1; cdr3_aa: CASSPDRIVYGYTF; cdr3_nt: TGCGCCAGCAGCCCGGACAGAATTGTCTATGGCTACACCTTC
d_call: -; clone_size: -; j_call: TRBJ1-4; v_call: TRBV30; cdr3_aa: CAWSEQTRDLVSNEKLFF; cdr3_nt: TGTGCCTGGTCCGAGCAAACGAGGGATTTGGTCTCGAACGAAAAACTGTTTTTT
d_call: TRBD1; clone_size: -; j_call: TRBJ1-1; v_call: TRBV18; cdr3_aa: CASSRNGQGGSTEAFF; cdr3_nt: TGTGCCAGCTCGCGCAACGGACAGGGTGGATCCACTGAAGCTTTCTTT
d_call: -; clone_size: -; j_call: TRBJ2-2; v_call: TRBV7-3; cdr3_aa: CASSLSRGDTGELFF; cdr3_nt: TGTGCCAGCAGCTTATCCAGGGGGGACACCGGGGAGCTGTTTTTT
d_call: -; clone_size: -; j_call: TRBJ2-1; v_call: TRBV19; cdr3_aa: CASSIGRQSFGNEQFF; cdr3_nt: TGTGCCAGTAGTATAGGTAGACAGAGCTTCGGGAATGAGCAGTTCTTC
d_call: TRBD2; clone_size: -; j_call: TRBJ2-6; v_call: TRBV9; cdr3_aa: CASSGTSEPSGANVLTF; cdr3_nt: TGTGCCAGCAGCGGGACTAGCGAACCCTCTGGGGCCAACGTCCTGACTTTC
d_call: -; clone_size: -; j_call: TRBJ2-7; v_call: TRBV5-4; cdr3_aa: CASSWGGPGELNEQYF; cdr3_nt: TGTGCCAGCAGCTGGGGTGGGCCGGGGGAGCTGAACGAGCAGTACTTC
d_call: TRBD1; clone_size: -; j_call: TRBJ2-2; v_call: TRBV6-1; cdr3_aa: CASSERDRGTGELFF; cdr3_nt: TGTGCCAGCAGTGAAAGGGACAGGGGTACCGGGGAGCTGTTTTTT
d_call: -; clone_size: -; j_call: TRBJ1-2; v_call: TRBV21-1; cdr3_aa: CASSNHVPRPFRANYGYTF; cdr3_nt: TGTGCCAGCAGCAACCACGTACCCCGCCCCTTCCGAGCTAACTATGGCTACACCTTC
d_call: TRBD1; clone_size: -; j_call: TRBJ2-7; v_call: TRBV27; cdr3_aa: CASSLLGTQGAEEQYF; cdr3_nt: TGTGCCAGCAGTTTATTAGGAACCCAGGGGGCGGAAGAGCAGTACTTC
d_call: -; clone_size: -; j_call: TRBJ1-2; v_call: TRBV5-1; cdr3_aa: CASSLSGGYTF; cdr3_nt: TGCGCCAGCAGCTTGTCGGGGGGCTACACCTTC
d_call: -; clone_size: few; j_call: TRBJ2-5; v_call: TRBV7-9; cdr3_aa: CASSQGGARGTQYF; cdr3_nt: TGTGCCAGCAGCCAAGGGGGGGCACGGGGGACCCAGTACTTC
d_call: -; clone_size: -; j_call: TRBJ1-2; v_call: TRBV29-1; cdr3_aa: CSDAHPRDGYTF; cdr3_nt: TGCAGCGACGCACACCCACGGGATGGCTACACCTTC
d_call: -; clone_size: once; j_call: TRBJ2-1; v_call: TRBV5-4; cdr3_aa: CASSETGSYNEQFF; cdr3_nt: TGTGCCAGCAGCGAGACAGGCAGCTACAATGAGCAGTTCTTC
d_call: -; clone_size: -; j_call: TRBJ2-2; v_call: TRBV7-3; cdr3_aa: CASSLSVTAGELFF; cdr3_nt: TGTGCCAGCAGCTTATCGGTAACCGCCGGGGAGCTGTTTTTT
d_call: -; clone_size: once; j_call: TRBJ1-1; v_call: TRBV2; cdr3_aa: CASSDGGGTEAFF; cdr3_nt: TGTGCCAGCAGTGATGGGGGGGGGACTGAAGCTTTCTTT
d_call: TRBD1; clone_size: -; j_call: TRBJ1-2; v_call: TRBV2; cdr3_aa: CASSEIRAGGNRYTF; cdr3_nt: TGTGCCAGCAGTGAAATCAGGGCAGGGGGTAACCGCTACACCTTC